This TCR beta chain was identified in a study of beta chain features in type 1 diabetes. Study-level findings and limits: Shorter TCRB CDR3s, moderately but significantly so, marked every one of the four CD4+ subsets in Type 1 diabetes patients.

Since all of the isolated RNA was reverse transcribed, expressed TCRB transcripts were what got sequenced. Produced via immunoSEQ multiplex PCR; TCRdb's table is partial and in-frame only. The repertoire holds under 300,000 clones, with approximately 25% as singletons. V was clipped by 4 bases and J by 0 bases; unmatched bases: 5. The CDR3 contains 16 residues. The germline V gene encodes CDR1 MDHEN and CDR2 SYDVKM. Notes on this clone: Its antigen remains unidentified.

Per donor, one heparinised blood draw averaged roughly 110 mL. All of the sorted populations showed purity greater than 98%. This receptor was obtained from a woman between 25 and 40 years old with type 1 diabetes. What was sequenced was naive CD4+ T cells from blood. This rearrangement joins TRBV28 to TRBJ2-3, with 9 bases fitting TRBD1. The CDR3 region is CASSSPGTGSTDTQYF. The CDR3 DNA follows: TGTGCCAGCAGTTCCCCCGGGACAGGGAGCACAGATACGCAGTATTTT.